A single sample gave rise to the 22 T cell receptor beta chains below, sequenced in a study of shared clonotypes between healthy human individuals (TCRdb year 2020). CD8 naive samples consisted of CD45RO-negative cells that were positively selected for CCR7, yielding a CD45RA+CCR7+ population without TemRA cells. The library was made by the immunoSEQ multiplex PCR assay. This is the immuneACCESS table as TCRdb keeps it, with only in-frame sequences that have V and J called. A part of the clones is gone; compared with another copy, unresolved V genes explain less than half, and the rest is unexplained. The sample table shows some 800,000 clones, and 80% to 95% are seen once. The ten largest clones capture more than 20% of the sample. Sequencing was carried out using naive CD8+ T cells sorted from blood. The sample's cell subset or site label, decoded: CD45RA+CCR7+. The origin of the receptors is a man aged 25-45 years in good health.

The gene calls are TRBV28 and TRBJ2-3; 12 bases agree with TRBD2. The CDR3 is made up of 16 amino acids. Losses at the gene ends were 7 bases for V and 4 bases for J; bases not matched to a gene: 9. Germline V lookup: CDR1 MDHEN, CDR2 SYDVKM. The CDR3 bases are TGTGCCAGCAAGCCTAGCGGGAGGGCCATTGCAGATACGCAGTATTTT. Translating gives CASKPSGRAIADTQYF.

The V and J genes are TRBV6-6 and TRBJ1-5, with TRBD1 as a possible D gene (5 bases). From germline, CDR1 is MNHNY and CDR2 SVGAGI (reference sequence). The CDR3 extends over 13 amino acids. Trimming stripped 7 bases from V and 7 bases from J, with 14 bases between. As DNA, the CDR3 is TGTGCCAGCACCTATACCGGGGGGCAGCCCCAGCATTTT. It specifies CASTYTGGQPQHF.

This chain uses TRBV7-3 with TRBJ2-1; D tentatively reads TRBD1 or TRBD2 (5 bases each). The germline V and J ends were trimmed by 5 bases and 5 bases, with 16 bases remaining between them. The germline V gene encodes CDR1 SGHTA and CDR2 FQGTGA. The CDR3 spans 15 residues. The CDR3: CASSIGAYLHNEQFF. In nucleotides, the CDR3 is TGTGCCAGCAGCATCGGGGCCTATCTGCACAATGAGCAGTTCTTC. Supplemented by reference TRBV7-3 and TRBJ2-1, the full variable domain reads GAGVSQTPSNKVTEKGKYVELRCDPISGHTALYWYRQSLGQGPEFLIYFQGTGAADDSGLPNDRFFAVRPEGSVSTLKIQRTERGDSAVYLCASSIGAYLHNEQFFGPGTRLTVL.

CDR3 loop: CASSPSLRTYEQYF. Here the CDR3 DNA reads TGTGCCAGCAGCCCTAGTTTACGAACCTACGAGCAGTACTTC. The chain combines TRBV7-9 with TRBJ2-7; the D is unclear. V was cut by 5 bases and J by 2 bases, with 13 bases left in between. The CDR3 runs 14 residues. CDR1 is SEHNR and CDR2 is FQNEAQ in the germline V gene (reference sequence).

This chain connects TRBV28 to TRBJ2-7, with D tentatively TRBD2 (5 bases). CDR1 is MDHEN, CDR2 SYDVKM, per germline. The CDR3 runs 13 residues. V lost 9 bases to trimming and J lost 3 bases, with 15 bases between them. CDR3: CASLASPLYEQYF. The CDR3, as DNA: TGTGCCAGTCTAGCCTCGCCACTCTACGAGCAGTACTTC.

This clone has a single count. The chain combines TRBV7-6 with TRBJ2-1, with 12 bases aligning to TRBD2. With V trimmed by 5 bases and J by 8 bases, 16 bases remained unmatched. The CDR3 covers 18 residues. CDR1 is SGHVS and CDR2 is FNYEAQ in the germline V gene. The CDR3 reads CASSRSGTSGWPADEQFF. CDR3 bases: TGTGCCAGCAGCAGATCCGGGACTAGCGGGTGGCCGGCCGATGAGCAGTTCTTC.

The chain couples TRBV5-1 to TRBJ2-2; the D is unclear. This CDR3 is 17 amino acids long. V lost 2 bases to trimming and J lost 1 base, with 15 bases between them. CDR1 and CDR2 (germline): SGHRS, YFSETQ. In nucleotides, the CDR3 is TGCGCCAGCAGCTTCGGCTGGCGGCCAAAGAACACCGGGGAGCTGTTTTTT. The encoded protein is CASSFGWRPKNTGELFF.

The chain is built from TRBV2 and TRBJ1-1; D gene unclear. Germline V gene sequence: CDR1 SNHLY, CDR2 FYNNEI. CDR3 length equals 12 residues. Trimming stripped 4 bases from V and 4 bases from J, with 7 bases between. The CDR3 DNA follows: TGTGCCAGCAGTGCCGGGCCCACTGAAGCTTTCTTT. It encodes CASSAGPTEAFF.

The J gene is TRBJ1-1, the V gene TRBV5-1, with 12 nucleotides matching TRBD1. Germline CDR1 and CDR2: SGHRS and YFSETQ. Trimming removed 4 bases from V and 6 bases from J; junction bases left unmatched: 4. The CDR3 covers 14 residues. The CDR3 spells CASSPGQGAPEAFF. The CDR3 coding sequence is TGCGCCAGCAGCCCGGGACAGGGGGCACCTGAAGCTTTCTTT.

The table lists this clone with a count of one. The chain combines TRBV2 with TRBJ1-1, with no clear D. The germline V and J ends were trimmed by 7 bases and 3 bases, with 15 bases remaining between them. The CDR3 loop spans 14 amino acids. Germline V gives CDR1 SNHLY, CDR2 FYNNEI. In nucleotides, the CDR3 is TGTGCCAGCACCCTGCCCGGGATTTACACTGAAGCTTTCTTT. Translated: CASTLPGIYTEAFF.

This clone was counted a single time. CDR3 coding DNA: TGTGCCAGCAGTCATAGTTTGGCCCACGAGCAGTACTTC. Its translation is CASSHSLAHEQYF. This chain joins TRBV6-6 and TRBJ2-7; D is unclear. Trimming took 5 bases from V and 5 from J, leaving 13 bases between them. This CDR3 is 13 amino acids long. The germline V gene has CDR1 MNHNY and CDR2 SVGAGI (reference sequence).

This chain uses TRBV27 with TRBJ2-1; the D gene is possibly TRBD2 (6 bases). Germline CDR1 reads MNHEY; CDR2 reads SMNVEV (reference sequence). With 5 bases removed from V and 3 bases from J, the gap between germline ends came to 17 bases. The CDR3 totals 16 residues. CDR3 protein: CASSPSVGGNYNEQFF. CDR3 DNA: TGTGCCAGCAGTCCCAGCGTCGGGGGTAACTACAATGAGCAGTTCTTC.

A note on this clone: The same CDR3 is also encoded by other DNA sequences in this sample. This chain joins TRBV7-9 and TRBJ2-1, with D possibly matching TRBD1 (6 bases). V shed 0 bases and J shed 4 bases, with 7 bases lying between them. Germline-derived CDR1 and CDR2 are SEHNR and FQNEAQ (reference sequence). This CDR3 comprises 14 residues. The CDR3 region has the DNA TGTGCCAGCAGCTTAGCGGGGACATACAATGAGCAGTTCTTC. Translating gives CASSLAGTYNEQFF.

The V and J genes are TRBV5-1 and TRBJ2-5; D might be TRBD2 (5 bases). The CDR3 is made up of 13 amino acids. Trimming took 9 bases from V and 5 from J, leaving 17 bases between them. Germline V lookup: CDR1 SGHRS, CDR2 YFSETQ. The CDR3 nucleotides are TGCGCCACCCGTCTAGAGGGTGGGGAGACCCAGTACTTC. Translating gives CATRLEGGETQYF.

The chain is built from TRBV11-2 and TRBJ1-4; D is unclear. Germline V lookup: CDR1 SGHAT, CDR2 FQNNGV. Between the trimmed V and J ends, which lost 1 base and 7 bases, there was a span of 16 bases. The CDR3 contains 16 residues. CDR3 in amino acids: CASSLGVQPPAEKLFF. The CDR3 DNA reads TGTGCCAGCAGCTTAGGGGTACAGCCCCCCGCTGAAAAACTGTTTTTT.

The rearrangement joins TRBV10-3 to TRBJ2-7; 8 bases match TRBD1. Losses at the gene ends were 5 bases for V and 0 bases for J; bases not matched to a gene: 9. The CDR3 has 16 amino acids. From germline, CDR1 is ENHRY and CDR2 SYGVKD. The CDR3 loop reads CAISYDRGESSYEQYF. The CDR3 DNA follows: TGTGCCATCAGTTATGACAGGGGCGAGAGCTCCTACGAGCAGTACTTC.

The chain uses TRBV12-5 and TRBJ2-7; the D call may be TRBD1 or TRBD2 (5 bases each). Germline V gene lookup returns CDR1 LGHNT and CDR2 FRNRAP. With 6 bases removed from V and 4 bases from J, the gap between germline ends came to 10 bases. The CDR3 spans 12 residues. This CDR3 is CASGFGGYEQYF. CDR3 DNA: TGTGCTAGTGGCTTTGGGGGTTACGAGCAGTACTTC.

The chain is built from TRBV7-9 and TRBJ1-3; perhaps TRBD1 as D (6 bases). The ends were cut back, 4 bases at V and 11 bases at J, with 12 bases in the middle. The CDR3 has 12 amino acids. Germline CDR1 is SEHNR and CDR2 is FQNEAQ (reference sequence). CDR3 coding DNA: TGTGCCAGCAGCTCCGACAGGTCCGCCATATATTTT. It encodes CASSSDRSAIYF. Full variable domain (outside the CDR3, taken from reference TRBV7-9 and TRBJ1-3): DTGVSQNPRHKITKRGQNVTFRCDPISEHNRLYWYRQTLGQGPEFLTYFQNEAQLEKSRLLSDRFSAERPKGSFSTLEIQRTEQGDSAMYLCASSSDRSAIYFGEGSWLTVV.

Only a few counts were recorded for this clone. CDR3 bases: TGTGCCAGCAGCCAAGATTTCACTGATCCTTCCTACGAGCAGTACTTC. This translates into CASSQDFTDPSYEQYF. The chain recombines TRBV4-2 with TRBJ2-7; no reliable D call. Germline CDR1 reads LGHNA; CDR2 reads YNFKEQ. With 0 bases removed from V and 1 base from J, the gap between germline ends came to 13 bases. This CDR3 comprises 16 residues.

This rearrangement joins TRBV13 to TRBJ1-2, with D tentatively TRBD1 (5 bases). The CDR3 covers 17 residues. V was trimmed by 0 bases and J by 6 bases, leaving 20 bases between them. From germline, CDR1 is PRHDT and CDR2 FYEKMQ (reference sequence). In nucleotides, the CDR3 is TGTGCCAGCAGCTTAGGCGAAGGACACCCAAAGAGTAATGGCTACACCTTC. Protein: CASSLGEGHPKSNGYTF.

This chain joins TRBV4-1 and TRBJ2-2, with D possibly being TRBD2 (7 bases). V lost 1 base and J lost 7, with 16 bases in between. This CDR3 region has 16 residues. Germline V lookup: CDR1 MGHRA, CDR2 YSYEKL. The CDR3 DNA follows: TGCGCCAGCAGCCAAGTGGGGGCGGGGGCTGGCGGGGAGCTGTTTTTT. It encodes CASSQVGAGAGGELFF.

The chain is built from TRBV30 and TRBJ2-3, with 9 positions matching TRBD1. The V and J ends lost 4 bases and 3 bases, in that order; junction bases with no gene match: 5. Looked up from germline, CDR1 is GTSNPN and CDR2 is SVGIG (reference sequence). This CDR3 region has 14 residues. CDR3 DNA: TGTGCCTGGAATCGGGGACAGGGAACAGATACGCAGTATTTT. This gives the protein CAWNRGQGTDTQYF.